Given below is one T cell receptor beta chain in context. The sample is drawn from a study of blood T cell repertoires in COVID-19. Per germline, CDR1 LGHNT and CDR2 FRNRAP. The CDR3 sequence is 14 residues long. After removal of 6 bases from V and 5 bases from J, the junction contained 8 bases not matched to a gene. Assay: immunoSEQ multiplex PCR; the TCRdb copy retains only in-frame clones and omits some. The sample holds under 400,000 clones, 80% to 90% seen once. Sequences were obtained from PBMCs or T cells enriched from blood (not recorded which). This chain connects TRBV12-5 to TRBJ2-5, with 8 bases that match TRBD2. The receptor's source is a woman aged 40 to 50 with acute COVID-19. The CDR3 sequence: CASGDASSGETQYF. The CDR3 bases are TGTGCTAGTGGCGACGCCTCTAGCGGGGAGACCCAGTACTTC. Complete variable domain (other parts from reference TRBV12-5 and TRBJ2-5): DARVTQTPRHKVTEMGQEVTMRCQPILGHNTVFWYRQTMMQGLELLAYFRNRAPLDDSGMPKDRFSAEMPDATLATLKIQPSEPRDSAVYFCASGDASSGETQYFGPGTRLLVL.